These 17 T cell receptor beta chains were sequenced from one sample in a study of blood T cell repertoires in COVID-19. Some clones are missing from TCRdb's copy, which holds only in-frame ones; the method was immunoSEQ multiplex PCR. This table has more than 95,000 clones, around 84% appearing once. The source material was peripheral blood. The receptors derive from a man in his fifties or sixties with acute or convalescent COVID-19.

This sequence joins TRBV27 and TRBJ2-7, with 15 bases aligning to TRBD2. The CDR3 totals 16 residues. Trimming removed 4 bases from V and 3 bases from J; junction bases left unmatched: 4. Germline CDR1 MNHEY, CDR2 SMNVEV (reference sequence). CDR3: CASSWTSGRGFYEQYV. The DNA for the CDR3 is TGTGCCAGCAGTTGGACTAGCGGGAGGGGATTCTACGAGCAGTACGTC.

The table lists this clone with a count of one. V usage is TRBV2 and J usage is TRBJ2-7; possible D gene TRBD2, 7 bases. Germline V gene data show CDR1 as SNHLY and CDR2 as FYNNEI. The CDR3 loop spans 17 amino acids. The V end lost 8 bases, the J end lost 4 bases, and 27 bases lay between the germline ends. The CDR3 region has the DNA TGTGCCAGCCATACCGGAGCGGGCGGGGGCCCCGAGTACGAGCAGTACTTC. It codes for CASHTGAGGGPEYEQYF.

J is TRBJ1-1 and V is TRBV19; 11 bases are a match to TRBD1. CDR3 size: 16 residues. The V gene's germline CDR1 is LNHDA and CDR2 SQIVND (reference sequence). After removal of 3 bases from V and 1 base from J, the junction contained 4 bases not matched to a gene. The CDR3 DNA sequence: TGTGCCAGTAGTATCCGGGACAGGGGGTGGAACACTGAAGCTTTCTTT. Its protein is CASSIRDRGWNTEAFF.

The chain uses TRBV10-1 and TRBJ2-7; the D gene is possibly TRBD2 (6 bases). Trimming took 4 bases from V and 12 from J, leaving 22 bases between them. Germline V gene data show CDR1 as WNHNN and CDR2 as SYGVQD (reference sequence). The CDR3 length is 14 residues. The CDR3 region has the DNA TGCGCCAGCAGTGTCCGGGGAGGCAGTGCCCCCCGGTACGTC. Translation: CASSVRGGSAPRYV.

CDR3 amino acids: CASSISQTAGSPLHF. As DNA, the CDR3 is TGTGCCAGTAGTATCTCTCAAACCGCCGGGTCACCCCTCCACTTT. The chain has TRBV19 and TRBJ1-6; D call uncertain. Trimming removed 3 bases from V and 10 bases from J, with 16 bases in between. CDR3 size: 15 residues. The germline CDR1 and CDR2 sequences are LNHDA and SQIVND (reference sequence).

This chain links TRBV11-2 with TRBJ1-1; possibly TRBD1 for D (6 bases). The CDR3 loop spans 12 amino acids. With 5 bases removed from V and 9 bases from J, the gap between germline ends came to 13 bases. The germline gives CDR1 SGHAT, CDR2 FQNNGV. The CDR3 spells CASSENREKAFF. In DNA, the CDR3 is TGTGCCAGCAGCGAAAACAGGGAGAAAGCTTTCTTT.

This clone has only a few counts. V gene TRBV7-2 combines with J gene TRBJ2-7, with D uncertain. Germline V gene data show CDR1 as SGHTA and CDR2 as FQGNSA. This CDR3 region has 13 residues. Trimming shortened V by 2 bases and J by 4 bases, and 9 bases separated the two germline ends. The CDR3 loop is CASSLQIQYEQYF. The CDR3, as DNA: TGTGCCAGCAGCTTACAAATCCAGTACGAGCAGTACTTC.

The rearrangement joins TRBV6-2 or TRBV6-3 to TRBJ2-1; a weak D match, TRBD1 (5 bases). CDR1 MNHEY and CDR2 SVGEGT come from the germline V gene. The CDR3 runs to 14 residues. The V end was cut by 6 bases, the J end by 4 bases, with 13 bases between. CDR3 in amino acids: CASSRPDSYNEQFF. CDR3 in DNA: TGTGCCAGCAGCAGACCCGACAGTTACAATGAGCAGTTCTTC.

This clone was found a few times. This rearrangement joins TRBV19 to TRBJ1-5; D gene ambiguous. V shed 3 bases and J shed 7 bases, with 10 bases lying between them. Germline lookup yields CDR1 LNHDA and CDR2 SQIVND (reference sequence). The CDR3 contains 13 residues. The CDR3 sequence is CASSMGWEQPQHF. In nucleotides, the CDR3 is TGTGCCAGTAGTATGGGGTGGGAGCAGCCCCAGCATTTT. The whole variable domain, remainder taken from reference TRBV19 and TRBJ1-5, is DGGITQSPKYLFRKEGQNVTLSCEQNLNHDAMYWYRQDPGQGLRLIYYSQIVNDFQKGDIAEGYSVSREKKESFPLTVTSAQKNPTAFYLCASSMGWEQPQHFGDGTRLSIL.

The chain combines TRBV28 with TRBJ2-1, with 7 bases identical to TRBD2. The junction had 13 bases not matched to a gene; V was cut back by 5 bases and J by 9 bases. CDR3 size: 15 residues. Germline CDR1 is MDHEN and CDR2 is SYDVKM. CDR3 amino acids: CASSPYGLGRFEQFF. The CDR3 nucleotides are TGTGCCAGCAGTCCCTATGGACTAGGTCGTTTTGAGCAGTTCTTC.

V and J are TRBV7-8 and TRBJ1-3; no clear D gene. Germline V gene data show CDR1 as SGHVS and CDR2 as FQNEAQ. With 4 bases removed from V and 3 bases from J, the gap between germline ends came to 4 bases. The CDR3 has 12 residues. CDR3 nucleotide sequence: TGTGCCAGCAGCTCCGGTGGAAACACCATATATTTT. It translates to CASSSGGNTIYF. The full variable domain, with the rest looked up from reference TRBV7-8 and TRBJ1-3, is GAGVSQSPRYKVAKRGQDVALRCDPISGHVSLFWYQQALGQGPEFLTYFQNEAQLDKSGLPSDRFFAERPEGSVSTLKIQRTQQEDSAVYLCASSSGGNTIYFGEGSWLTVV.

This chain connects TRBV9 to TRBJ2-3; 8 bases are shared with TRBD2. The CDR3 extends over 18 amino acids. Germline V gene data show CDR1 as SGDLS and CDR2 as YYNGEE. The ends lost 0 bases at V and 8 bases at J; junction bases unmatched: 17. CDR3 region: CASSVGPLLAGGRGTQYF. CDR3 coding DNA: TGTGCCAGCAGCGTAGGCCCCCTCTTGGCGGGAGGAAGAGGTACGCAGTATTTT.

The chain carries TRBV7-2 and TRBJ2-1; D perhaps matches TRBD2 (6 bases). This CDR3 region has 14 residues. The germline gives CDR1 SGHTA, CDR2 FQGNSA. V was cut by 4 bases and J by 7 bases, with 14 bases left in between. CDR3 in DNA: TGTGCCAGCAGCTCCCCAAAGGGACTGAATGAGCAGTTCTTC. This sequence encodes CASSSPKGLNEQFF. Full variable domain (rest looked up from reference TRBV7-2 and TRBJ2-1): GAGVSQSPSNKVTEKGKDVELRCDPISGHTALYWYRQSLGQGLEFLIYFQGNSAPDKSGLPSDRFSAERTGGSVSTLTIQRTQQEDSAVYLCASSSPKGLNEQFFGPGTRLTVL.

This chain connects TRBV18 to TRBJ2-7; TRBD1 matches at 7 bases. Looked up from germline, CDR1 is KGHSH and CDR2 is LQKENI. Losses at the gene ends were 3 bases for V and 0 bases for J; bases not matched to a gene: 5. The length of the CDR3 is 15 residues. CDR3 coding DNA: TGTGCCAGCTCACCTCTCGGGACAGACTCCTACGAGCAGTACTTC. Translated: CASSPLGTDSYEQYF.

The chain is built from TRBV18 and TRBJ1-1, with D perhaps TRBD1 (5 bases). CDR3 length equals 15 residues. V gave up 1 base and J gave up 4 bases, with 13 bases separating them. CDR1 KGHSH and CDR2 LQKENI come from the germline V gene. CDR3 residues: CASSPQQGLGTEAFF. DNA of the CDR3: TGTGCCAGCTCACCACAGCAGGGTTTGGGCACTGAAGCTTTCTTT.

V gene TRBV25-1 combines with J gene TRBJ2-5; the match to TRBD1 covers 7 bases. CDR1 is MGHDK, CDR2 SYGVNS, per germline. The CDR3 is 14 residues long. V gave up 5 bases and J gave up 1 base; unmatched junction bases: 4. The CDR3 loop is CASSNTGAQETQYF. The DNA for the CDR3 is TGTGCCAGCAGTAACACAGGGGCCCAAGAGACCCAGTACTTC.

The rearrangement links TRBV7-8 to TRBJ2-3; 8 bases line up with TRBD2. Germline CDR1 reads SGHVS; CDR2 reads FQNEAQ. The CDR3 is 18 residues long. V was pared by 5 bases and J by 0 bases, with 13 bases of the junction left unmatched. The CDR3 DNA sequence: TGTGCCAGCAGCCGCAACCCGAGCGGGAGCGGGAGCACAGATACGCAGTATTTT. This gives the protein CASSRNPSGSGSTDTQYF.